This T cell receptor beta chain was sequenced for a study of blood T cell repertoires in COVID-19. V lost 6 bases to trimming and J lost 0 bases, with 11 bases between them. The CDR3 has 14 residues. Looked up from germline, CDR1 is MNHEY and CDR2 is SMNVEV (reference sequence). Original data processing: Estimation of nucleated cell counts relied on the amplification of reference gene primers. The data were produced by immunoSEQ multiplex PCR, yet TCRdb's version contains in-frame clones alone and is incomplete. Clonal size and the V and J genes are those of that table, whereas D and trimming came from the DNA. The data show approximately 300,000 clones, just under 90% seen once. Seattle patient enrollment occurred during active infection, with longitudinal follow-up thereafter.

The sample consisted of peripheral blood. The rearrangement joins TRBV27 to TRBJ2-5; D might be TRBD1 (6 bases). The sequence was obtained from a woman aged 25 to 39 with COVID-19, enrolled during active disease. CDR3 coding DNA: TGTGCCAGCAGCTTTACAGGGTACCAAGAGACCCAGTACTTC. Translated: CASSFTGYQETQYF.